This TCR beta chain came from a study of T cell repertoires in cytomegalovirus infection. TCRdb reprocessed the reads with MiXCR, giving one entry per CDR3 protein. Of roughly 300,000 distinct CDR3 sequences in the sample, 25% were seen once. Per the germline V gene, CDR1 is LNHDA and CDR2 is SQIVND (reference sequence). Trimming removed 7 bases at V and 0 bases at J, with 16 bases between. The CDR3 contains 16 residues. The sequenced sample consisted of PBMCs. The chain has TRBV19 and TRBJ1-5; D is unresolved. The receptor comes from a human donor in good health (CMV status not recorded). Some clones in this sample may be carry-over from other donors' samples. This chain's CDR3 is CASNGRVVNSNQPQHF. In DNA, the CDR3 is TGTGCCAGTAATGGGAGGGTTGTGAATAGCAATCAGCCCCAGCATTTT. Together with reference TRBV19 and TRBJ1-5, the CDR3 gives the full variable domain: DGGITQSPKYLFRKEGQNVTLSCEQNLNHDAMYWYRQDPGQGLRLIYYSQIVNDFQKGDIAEGYSVSREKKESFPLTVTSAQKNPTAFYLCASNGRVVNSNQPQHFGDGTRLSIL.